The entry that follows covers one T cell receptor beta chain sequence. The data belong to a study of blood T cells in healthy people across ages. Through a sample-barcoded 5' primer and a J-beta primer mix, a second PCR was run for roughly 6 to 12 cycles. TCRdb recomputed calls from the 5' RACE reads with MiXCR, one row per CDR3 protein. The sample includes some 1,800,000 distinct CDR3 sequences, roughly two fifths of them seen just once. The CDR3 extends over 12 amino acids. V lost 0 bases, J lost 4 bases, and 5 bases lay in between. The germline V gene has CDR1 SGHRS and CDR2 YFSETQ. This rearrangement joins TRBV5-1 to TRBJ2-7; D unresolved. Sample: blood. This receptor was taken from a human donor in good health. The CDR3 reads CASSLDKYEQYF. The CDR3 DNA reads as TGCGCCAGCAGCTTGGACAAGTACGAGCAGTACTTC. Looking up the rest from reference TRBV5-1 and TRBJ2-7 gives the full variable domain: KAGVTQTPRYLIKTRGQQVTLSCSPISGHRSVSWYQQTPGQGLQFLFEYFSETQRNKGNFPGRFSGRQFSNSRSEMNVSTLELGDSALYLCASSLDKYEQYFGPGTRLTVT.